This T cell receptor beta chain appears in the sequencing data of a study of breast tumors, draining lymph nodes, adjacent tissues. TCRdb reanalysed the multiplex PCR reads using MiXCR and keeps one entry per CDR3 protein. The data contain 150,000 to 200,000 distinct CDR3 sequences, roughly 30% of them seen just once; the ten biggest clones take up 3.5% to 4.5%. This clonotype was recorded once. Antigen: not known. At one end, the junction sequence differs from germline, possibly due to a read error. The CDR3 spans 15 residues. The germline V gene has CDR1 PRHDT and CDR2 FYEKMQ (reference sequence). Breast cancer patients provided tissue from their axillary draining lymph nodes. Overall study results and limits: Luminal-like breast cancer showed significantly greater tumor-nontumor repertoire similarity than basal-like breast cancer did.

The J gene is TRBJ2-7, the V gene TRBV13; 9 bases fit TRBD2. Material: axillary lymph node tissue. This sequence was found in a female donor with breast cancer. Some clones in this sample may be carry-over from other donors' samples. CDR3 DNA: TGTGCCAGCAGCCTACGGGCGGGAGGGTTTTACGGGCAGTACTTC. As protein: CASSLRAGGFYGQYF.